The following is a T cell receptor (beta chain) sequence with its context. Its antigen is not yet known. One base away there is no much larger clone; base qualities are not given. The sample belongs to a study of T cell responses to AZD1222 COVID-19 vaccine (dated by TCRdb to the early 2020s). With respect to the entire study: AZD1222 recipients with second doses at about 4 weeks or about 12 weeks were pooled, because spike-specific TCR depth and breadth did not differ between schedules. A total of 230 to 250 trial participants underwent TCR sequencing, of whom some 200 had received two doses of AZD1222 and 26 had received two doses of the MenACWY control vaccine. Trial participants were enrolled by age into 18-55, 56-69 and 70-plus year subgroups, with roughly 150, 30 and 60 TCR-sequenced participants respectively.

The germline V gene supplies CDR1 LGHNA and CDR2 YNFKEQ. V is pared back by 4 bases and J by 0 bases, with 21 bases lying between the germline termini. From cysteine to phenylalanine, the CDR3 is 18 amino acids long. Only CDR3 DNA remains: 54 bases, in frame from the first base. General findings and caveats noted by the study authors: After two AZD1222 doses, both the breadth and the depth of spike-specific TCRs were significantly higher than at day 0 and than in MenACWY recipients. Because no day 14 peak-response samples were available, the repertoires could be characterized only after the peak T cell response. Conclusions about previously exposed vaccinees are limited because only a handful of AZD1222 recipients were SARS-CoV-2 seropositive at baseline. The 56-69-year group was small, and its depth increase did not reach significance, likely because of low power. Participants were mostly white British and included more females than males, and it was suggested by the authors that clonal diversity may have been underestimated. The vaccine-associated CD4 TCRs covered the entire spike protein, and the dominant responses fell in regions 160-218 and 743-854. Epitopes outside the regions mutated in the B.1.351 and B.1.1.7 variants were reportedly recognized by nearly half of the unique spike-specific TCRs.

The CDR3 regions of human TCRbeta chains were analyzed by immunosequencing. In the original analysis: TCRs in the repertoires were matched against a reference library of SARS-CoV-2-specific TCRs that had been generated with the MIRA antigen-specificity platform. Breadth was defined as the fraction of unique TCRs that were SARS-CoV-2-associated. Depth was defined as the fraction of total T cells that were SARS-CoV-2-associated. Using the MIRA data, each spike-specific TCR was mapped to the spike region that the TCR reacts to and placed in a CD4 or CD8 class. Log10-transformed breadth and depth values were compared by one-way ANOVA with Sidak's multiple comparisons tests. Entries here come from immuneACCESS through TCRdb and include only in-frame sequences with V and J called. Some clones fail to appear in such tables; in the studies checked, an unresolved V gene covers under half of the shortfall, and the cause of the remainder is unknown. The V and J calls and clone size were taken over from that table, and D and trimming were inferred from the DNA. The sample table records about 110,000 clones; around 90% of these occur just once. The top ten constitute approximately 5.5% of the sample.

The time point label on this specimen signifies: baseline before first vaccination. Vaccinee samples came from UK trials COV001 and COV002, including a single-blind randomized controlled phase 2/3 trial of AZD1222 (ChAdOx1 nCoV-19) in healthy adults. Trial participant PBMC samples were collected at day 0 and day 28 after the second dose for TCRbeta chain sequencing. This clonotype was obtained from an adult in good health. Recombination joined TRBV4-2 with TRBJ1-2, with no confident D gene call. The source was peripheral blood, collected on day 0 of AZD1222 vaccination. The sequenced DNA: TGTGCCAGCAGCCGACTCCACGCCAGCAGTGACCCTAACTATGGCTACACCTTC. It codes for CASSRLHASSDPNYGYTF.